Described below is a single T cell receptor (beta chain) sequence and its context. Its antigen is not identified. Vbeta (60) and Jbeta (13) primers were used in the PCR. The repertoire was sequenced with immunoSEQ multiplex PCR; TCRdb's copy has only in-frame clones and lacks some. The sample lists 99,000 or so clones; almost 70% were seen once. These data originate in a study of cytomegalovirus exposure and HLA in healthy donors. V was clipped by 6 bases and J by 3 bases; unmatched bases: 9. The CDR3 has 15 residues. Germline V gene sequence: CDR1 SGHTA, CDR2 FQGNSA. Study conclusions and caveats: Association with HLA alleles at 0.05 false discovery rate was found for 15,000 to 20,000 TCR beta sequences in a later analysis.

This sequence originates from a man in his thirties or forties in good health and CMV-seronegative. The J gene is TRBJ2-3, the V gene TRBV7-2, with TRBD1 identical over 7 bases. Material for sequencing was PBMCs. CDR3 bases: TGTGCCAGCAGTCCAACCGGGACAGTAACAGATACGCAGTATTTT. This gives the protein CASSPTGTVTDTQYF. Full variable domain (outside the CDR3, taken from reference TRBV7-2 and TRBJ2-3): GAGVSQSPSNKVTEKGKDVELRCDPISGHTALYWYRQSLGQGLEFLIYFQGNSAPDKSGLPSDRFSAERTGGSVSTLTIQRTQQEDSAVYLCASSPTGTVTDTQYFGPGTRLTVL.